A single sample is the source of the 24 T cell receptor beta chains below, sequenced in a study of cytomegalovirus exposure and HLA in healthy donors (dated by TCRdb to 2017 to 2019). The library was obtained by the immunoSEQ multiplex PCR assay. A mixture of 60 forward primers for TCR Vbeta segments and 13 reverse primers for TCR Jbeta segments was used in the multiplex PCR. Drawn from immuneACCESS, this table holds only the in-frame rearrangements with V and J called that TCRdb kept. Clones are partly lost; checked studies trace under half to an unresolved V gene and leave the rest unexplained. Recorded for this sample are roughly 160,000 clones; 80% of them occurred a single time. The ten largest make up about 1.3% of the sample. Specimen: PBMCs. The source of these receptors is a woman in her forties or fifties in good health and CMV-seronegative.

The chain joins TRBV28 to TRBJ1-4; TRBD1 aligns across 10 bases. Unmatched junction bases numbered 3, after V lost 4 bases and J lost 4 bases. Germline CDR1 reads MDHEN; CDR2 reads SYDVKM. This CDR3 region has 15 residues. The CDR3, as DNA: TGTGCCAGCAGTTCCGGACAGGGGGTTAATGAAAAACTGTTTTTT. Amino acids: CASSSGQGVNEKLFF.

The chain couples TRBV28 to TRBJ1-2; possible D gene TRBD1, 6 bases. The length of the CDR3 is 13 residues. Trimming stripped 6 bases from V and 4 bases from J, with 12 bases between. Germline V gene sequence: CDR1 MDHEN, CDR2 SYDVKM. The chain's CDR3 is CASRGTTVYGYTF. DNA of the CDR3: TGTGCCAGCAGGGGGACAACCGTCTATGGCTACACCTTC.

The chain uses TRBV28 and TRBJ2-7, with D perhaps TRBD2 (6 bases). Germline CDR1 and CDR2: MDHEN and SYDVKM. V lost 7 bases and J lost 6, with 10 bases in between. There are 11 residues in the CDR3. The CDR3 spells CASIGGSEQYF. In DNA form, the CDR3 reads TGTGCCAGCATCGGGGGTTCCGAGCAGTACTTC.

The V and J genes are TRBV9 and TRBJ1-1; 8 positions agree with TRBD1. Germline V gene lookup returns CDR1 SGDLS and CDR2 YYNGEE. V trimming: 4 bases; J trimming: 3 bases; junction bases outside the gene matches: 11. The length of the CDR3 is 16 residues. The CDR3 spells CASSIGGQVGYTEAFF. CDR3 nucleotide sequence: TGTGCCAGCAGCATAGGGGGACAGGTGGGATACACTGAAGCTTTCTTT. The complete variable domain, with remaining parts taken from reference TRBV9 and TRBJ1-1, reads DSGVTQTPKHLITATGQRVTLRCSPRSGDLSVYWYQQSLDQGLQFLIQYYNGEERAKGNILERFSAQQFPDLHSELNLSSLELGDSALYFCASSIGGQVGYTEAFFGQGTRLTVV.

V usage is TRBV29-1 and J usage is TRBJ1-2; D ambiguous. CDR3 length equals 12 residues. Trimming pared 6 bases from V and 3 bases from J, leaving 11 bases between. Germline CDR1 reads SQVTM; CDR2 reads ANQGSEA. The CDR3 here is CSVWGADYGYTF. The CDR3 nucleotides read TGCAGCGTGTGGGGAGCCGACTATGGCTACACCTTC.

J is TRBJ2-5 and V is TRBV27, with 8 positions matching TRBD1. Per germline, CDR1 MNHEY and CDR2 SMNVEV (reference sequence). Trimming at V came to 3 bases and at J to 3 bases, leaving 12 bases not matched to a gene. This CDR3 has 17 amino acids. CDR3: CASSFRTPAGGEETQYF. As DNA, the CDR3 is TGTGCCAGCAGTTTCCGCACCCCAGCAGGGGGCGAAGAGACCCAGTACTTC.

V gene TRBV9 combines with J gene TRBJ2-7; D is unresolved. The germline V and J ends were trimmed by 1 base and 2 bases, with 10 bases remaining between them. In germline, CDR1 is SGDLS, CDR2 YYNGEE. This CDR3 region has 14 residues. The CDR3 DNA reads as TGTGCCAGCAGCGTAACAGCCTTCACCTACGAGCAGTACTTC. It codes for CASSVTAFTYEQYF.

V is TRBV6-5 and J is TRBJ2-2; a weak D match, TRBD1 (5 bases). V was pared by 0 bases and J by 2 bases, with 10 bases between. The CDR3 runs to 16 residues. The germline V gene has CDR1 MNHEY and CDR2 SVGAGI. The CDR3 sequence: CASSYSTADNTGELFF. Written as DNA, the CDR3 is TGTGCCAGCAGTTACTCGACAGCCGACAACACCGGGGAGCTGTTTTTT.

The rearrangement uses TRBV19 and TRBJ1-2, with a possible D match to TRBD1 (5 bases). The CDR3 runs 17 residues. V lost 2 bases, J lost 0 bases, and 16 bases lay in between. Germline assignment: CDR1 LNHDA and CDR2 SQIVND (reference sequence). This chain's CDR3 is CASSIKAGWAANYGYTF. CDR3 sequence (DNA): TGTGCCAGTAGTATAAAGGCAGGGTGGGCTGCTAACTATGGCTACACCTTC.

The rearrangement links TRBV7-2 to TRBJ1-2; D may be TRBD1 (6 bases). The CDR3 is made up of 15 amino acids. Between the trimmed V and J ends, which lost 4 bases and 7 bases, there was a span of 19 bases. Germline assignment: CDR1 SGHTA and CDR2 FQGNSA. CDR3: CASSSRQGSLGGYTF. The CDR3 DNA reads as TGTGCCAGCAGCTCCCGGCAGGGGTCGCTTGGTGGCTACACCTTC.

The chain combines TRBV4-1 with TRBJ2-3; 11 bases align to TRBD2. The germline gives CDR1 MGHRA, CDR2 YSYEKL. The CDR3 consists of 17 residues. V lost 8 bases and J lost 14; bases outside the gene matches: 24. Here the CDR3 reads CASHHSGLAGGWGRRYF. The CDR3 bases are TGCGCCAGCCACCACAGTGGCCTAGCGGGAGGATGGGGGCGGCGGTATTTT.

The J gene is TRBJ2-7, the V gene TRBV4-1, with 7 bases fitting TRBD1. V lost 0 bases and J lost 4; bases outside the gene matches: 3. This CDR3 contains 14 residues. CDR1 MGHRA and CDR2 YSYEKL come from the germline V gene. CDR3: CASSQDGGQYEQYF. CDR3 sequence (DNA): TGCGCCAGCAGCCAAGATGGGGGACAGTACGAGCAGTACTTC.

The chain employs TRBV28 and TRBJ2-7; a possible D gene is TRBD2 (6 bases). This CDR3 comprises 14 residues. V was trimmed by 6 bases and J by 2 bases, leaving 14 bases between them. CDR1 and CDR2 from the germline V gene are MDHEN and SYDVKM. As DNA, the CDR3 is TGTGCCAGCAGCTTCTTCACGGGAGCCTACGAGCAGTACTTC. Protein sequence: CASSFFTGAYEQYF. Using reference TRBV28 and TRBJ2-7 for the parts outside the CDR3, the full variable domain is DVKVTQSSRYLVKRTGEKVFLECVQDMDHENMFWYRQDPGLGLRLIYFSYDVKMKEKGDIPEGYSVSREKKERFSLILESASTNQTSMYLCASSFFTGAYEQYFGPGTRLTVT.

This chain links TRBV9 with TRBJ1-3; D ambiguous. This CDR3 has 12 residues. V lost 3 bases and J lost 7, with 8 bases in between. Germline V gene sequence: CDR1 SGDLS, CDR2 YYNGEE. CDR3 nucleotides: TGTGCCAGCAGCGCCGGTGAGAACACCATATATTTT. It encodes CASSAGENTIYF.

The J gene is TRBJ2-1, the V gene TRBV7-2; perhaps TRBD1 as D (5 bases). Germline-derived CDR1 and CDR2 are SGHTA and FQGNSA. The V end was cut by 4 bases, the J end by 0 bases, with 13 bases between. The CDR3 runs to 16 residues. CDR3 nucleotides: TGTGCCAGCAGCTCCAGGGCTCCGAGCTCCTACAATGAGCAGTTCTTC. Its translation: CASSSRAPSSYNEQFF.

A few counts support this clone. The chain links TRBV19 to TRBJ1-3, with 9 positions matching TRBD1. The germline V gene encodes CDR1 LNHDA and CDR2 SQIVND (reference sequence). J gave up 7 bases and V 5 bases, and 6 bases lay outside the gene matches. The CDR3 spans 14 residues. CDR3 nucleotides: TGTGCCAGTAGTGTACAGGGGGCGCTTAACACCATATATTTT. As protein: CASSVQGALNTIYF. The whole variable domain, remainder taken from reference TRBV19 and TRBJ1-3, is DGGITQSPKYLFRKEGQNVTLSCEQNLNHDAMYWYRQDPGQGLRLIYYSQIVNDFQKGDIAEGYSVSREKKESFPLTVTSAQKNPTAFYLCASSVQGALNTIYFGEGSWLTVV.

The chain recombines TRBV19 with TRBJ2-1; D might be TRBD1 (6 bases). V shed 2 bases and J shed 6 bases, with 11 bases lying between them. The CDR3 contains 14 residues. CDR1 is LNHDA and CDR2 is SQIVND in the germline V gene (reference sequence). CDR3 nucleotide sequence: TGTGCCAGTAGTATAAGGTCCAGGGGCAATGAGCAGTTCTTC. It encodes CASSIRSRGNEQFF.

The rearrangement uses TRBV19 and TRBJ1-5, with D maybe TRBD1 (6 bases). Germline CDR1 reads LNHDA; CDR2 reads SQIVND (reference sequence). Trimming removed 3 bases at V and 3 bases at J, with 12 bases between. This CDR3 comprises 15 residues. CDR3 coding DNA: TGTGCCAGTAGTATCTATAGACAGGACAATCAGCCCCAGCATTTT. Translated, it gives CASSIYRQDNQPQHF.

In this sample, this clone turned up many times. This rearrangement joins TRBV4-2 to TRBJ2-7, with D perhaps matching TRBD1 (5 bases). The CDR3 length is 15 residues. V lost 0 bases and J 0 bases, leaving 9 bases between the germline ends. Germline CDR1 reads LGHNA; CDR2 reads YNFKEQ. As DNA, the CDR3 is TGTGCCAGCAGCCAAGAAGGGGCGAGCTCCTACGAGCAGTACTTC. Protein sequence: CASSQEGASSYEQYF.

The J gene is TRBJ2-5, the V gene TRBV15, with 9 bases that match TRBD2. Germline CDR1 reads LNHNV; CDR2 reads YYDKDF (reference sequence). V dropped 5 bases and J dropped 5; count of bases not matched to a gene: 15. This CDR3 region has 17 residues. DNA of the CDR3: TGTGCCACCAGCCCCCAGGGTGGTAGCGGGAGTGTTGAGACCCAGTACTTC. Residues: CATSPQGGSGSVETQYF. The full variable domain, rest sourced from reference TRBV15 and TRBJ2-5, is DAMVIQNPRYQVTQFGKPVTLSCSQTLNHNVMYWYQQKSSQAPKLLFHYYDKDFNNEADTPDNFQSRRPNTSFCFLDIRSPGLGDTAMYLCATSPQGGSGSVETQYFGPGTRLLVL.

The rearrangement links TRBV7-9 to TRBJ2-1; 7 nucleotides agree with TRBD1. V trimming: 5 bases; J trimming: 1 base; junction bases outside the gene matches: 11. The germline V gene has CDR1 SEHNR and CDR2 FQNEAQ (reference sequence). The CDR3 is made up of 17 amino acids. The CDR3 is CASSRLTGTVSYNEQFF. CDR3 nucleotides: TGTGCCAGCAGCCGTCTGACCGGGACAGTATCCTACAATGAGCAGTTCTTC.

In its sample, this clone was seen a few times. The chain joins TRBV11-2 to TRBJ1-6; 8 bases fit TRBD1. V was clipped by 5 bases and J by 2 bases; unmatched bases: 11. The CDR3 has 18 amino acids. The germline V gene has CDR1 SGHAT and CDR2 FQNNGV. CDR3 sequence: CASSLRSGGAAYNSPLHF. The DNA for the CDR3 is TGTGCCAGCAGCCTGAGATCAGGGGGCGCAGCCTATAATTCACCCCTCCACTTT.

The chain couples TRBV4-3 to TRBJ1-6, with 8 bases identical to TRBD1. Germline V gene lookup returns CDR1 LGHNA and CDR2 YSLEER. After removal of 0 bases from V and 2 bases from J, the junction contained 15 bases not matched to a gene. The CDR3 runs 21 residues. CDR3 sequence: CASSQDYLGRGPEAYNSPLHF. CDR3 sequence (DNA): TGCGCCAGCAGCCAAGATTACCTGGGCAGGGGGCCCGAGGCCTATAATTCACCCCTCCACTTT.

The CDR3, as DNA: TGTGCCAGCAGCTTAGGAGGCTCGACTAACTATGGCTACACCTTC. It specifies CASSLGGSTNYGYTF. This chain joins TRBV7-9 and TRBJ1-2; the D is unclear. CDR1 is SEHNR, CDR2 FQNEAQ, per germline (reference sequence). The CDR3 loop spans 15 amino acids. V was trimmed by 1 base and J by 0 bases, leaving 9 bases between them.